This T cell receptor beta chain is from a study of a mutant IDH1 vaccine in newly diagnosed glioma. For the study at large: In some groups vaccination began 4-6 weeks post-radiotherapy; others received it with temozolomide. Treated patients were roughly 60% male, about 38% female, mean age roughly 40 years. Prior therapy was radiotherapy, temozolomide, or both; most received both.

Time point defined: week 11, during vaccination. Vaccinated patients received 300 ug of mutant IDH1 20-mer peptide per dose, with topical imiquimod. New WHO grade 3 or 4 IDH1-mutant, ATRX-lost astrocytomas were present in all donors. The CDR3 covers 15 residues. Germline values: CDR1 MNHEY, CDR2 SVGAGI. V lost 6 bases, J lost 8 bases, and 11 bases stayed unmatched. A note on this clone: Its antigen remains unidentified.

The data were produced by immunoSEQ multiplex PCR, yet TCRdb's version contains in-frame clones alone and is incomplete. The data hold 95,000 to 120,000 clones, with roughly 90% observed a single time. The starting material was PBMCs, obtained from a glioma patient whose treatment included an IDH1 peptide vaccine. This clonotype originated in a woman in her fifties or sixties with glioma. The rearrangement uses TRBV6-5 and TRBJ2-1; 9 bases are shared with TRBD1. The CDR3 protein is CASSQGQGRFHEQFF. The CDR3, as DNA: TGTGCCAGCAGCCAAGGACAGGGGAGGTTCCATGAGCAGTTCTTC.